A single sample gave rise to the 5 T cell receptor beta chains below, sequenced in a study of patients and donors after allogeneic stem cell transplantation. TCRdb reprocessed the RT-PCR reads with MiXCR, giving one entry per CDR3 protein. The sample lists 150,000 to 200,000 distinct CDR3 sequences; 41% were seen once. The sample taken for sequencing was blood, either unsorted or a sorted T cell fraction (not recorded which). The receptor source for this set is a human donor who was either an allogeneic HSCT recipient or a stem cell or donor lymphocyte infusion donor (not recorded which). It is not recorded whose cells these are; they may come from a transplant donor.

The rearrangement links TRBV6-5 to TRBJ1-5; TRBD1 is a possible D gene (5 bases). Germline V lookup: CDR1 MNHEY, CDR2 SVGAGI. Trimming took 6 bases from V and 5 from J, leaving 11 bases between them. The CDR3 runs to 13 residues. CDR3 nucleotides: TGTGCCAGCAGGGGACCAGGTTATCAGCCCCAGCATTTT. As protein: CASRGPGYQPQHF.

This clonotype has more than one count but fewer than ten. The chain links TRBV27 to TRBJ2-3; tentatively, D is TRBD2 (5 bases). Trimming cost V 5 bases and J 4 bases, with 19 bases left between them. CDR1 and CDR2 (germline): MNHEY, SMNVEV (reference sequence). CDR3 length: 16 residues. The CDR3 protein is CASSPRITERADTQYF. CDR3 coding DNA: TGTGCCAGCAGTCCTCGGATCACCGAGAGGGCAGATACGCAGTATTTT.

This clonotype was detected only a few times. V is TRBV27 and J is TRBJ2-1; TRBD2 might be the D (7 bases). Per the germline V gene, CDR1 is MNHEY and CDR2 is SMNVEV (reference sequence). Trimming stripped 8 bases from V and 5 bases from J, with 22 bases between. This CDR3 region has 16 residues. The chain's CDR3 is CASWGPAGEGNNEQFF. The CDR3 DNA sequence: TGTGCCAGCTGGGGGCCCGCGGGAGAAGGAAACAATGAGCAGTTCTTC.

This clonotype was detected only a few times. CDR3 nucleotides: TGTGCCAGCAGCTTAGAGGTGGTGGGCCCTGGCACTGAAGCTTTCTTT. Translating gives CASSLEVVGPGTEAFF. V usage is TRBV7-8 and J usage is TRBJ1-1, with D unresolved. V lost 1 base and J lost 4, with 16 bases in between. This CDR3 has 16 residues. The V gene's germline CDR1 is SGHVS and CDR2 FQNEAQ.

Here the CDR3 reads CATSRVGGMDTEAFF. In DNA, the CDR3 is TGTGCCACCAGCAGAGTGGGGGGCATGGACACTGAAGCTTTCTTT. This chain uses TRBV15 with TRBJ1-1, with D possibly being TRBD1 (6 bases). The V gene lost 1 base and the J gene lost 3 bases, with 12 bases spanning the gap. The germline CDR1 and CDR2 sequences are LNHNV and YYDKDF (reference sequence). The CDR3 is 15 amino acids.